This entry lists 10 T cell receptor beta chains sequenced from one sample in a study of blood T cell repertoires in COVID-19. Sequencing was performed with immunoSEQ multiplex PCR; in TCRdb, only in-frame clones are kept and a portion is missing. This table holds under 500,000 clones, roughly 85% found once. Sample: PBMCs or T cells enriched from blood (not recorded which). Receptors originate from a woman between 18 and 29 years old with acute COVID-19.

The genes are TRBV5-8 and TRBJ1-1; D is undetermined. Germline V CDR1 and CDR2: SGHTS, YDEGEE. The CDR3 consists of 13 residues. Trimming removed 0 bases from V and 5 bases from J, with 8 bases in between. The CDR3 sequence is CASSLARHTEAFF. The CDR3, as DNA: TGTGCCAGCAGCTTGGCGAGGCATACTGAAGCTTTCTTT. Using reference TRBV5-8 and TRBJ1-1 for the parts outside the CDR3, the full variable domain is EAGVTQSPTHLIKTRGQQATLRCSPISGHTSVYWYQQALGLGLQFLLWYDEGEERNRGNFPPRFSGRQFPNYSSELNVNALELEDSALYLCASSLARHTEAFFGQGTRLTVV.

This chain uses TRBV7-8 with TRBJ2-7; no reliable D call. Germline loops: CDR1 SGHVS, CDR2 FQNEAQ. The CDR3 covers 14 residues. Between the trimmed V and J ends, which lost 1 base and 2 bases, there was a span of 9 bases. The DNA for the CDR3 is TGTGCCAGCAGCTTAGATAGGAGAACCTACGAGCAGTACTTC. The encoded protein is CASSLDRRTYEQYF.

Concerning this clone itself: The junction departs from the called germline gene at one end, perhaps through a read error. This chain uses TRBV3-1 (or the pseudogene TRBV3-2) with TRBJ2-7, with D uncertain. The CDR3 totals 14 residues. Germline V gene data show CDR1 as LGHDT and CDR2 as YNNKEL (reference sequence). The CDR3 is CASSQVKAAAIKRF. The DNA of the CDR3 is TGTGCCAGCAGCCAAGTAAAGGCGGCAGCTATCAAGCGATTC.

V and J are TRBV11-2 and TRBJ1-4; D uncertain. This CDR3 is 15 amino acids long. V shed 5 bases and J shed 0 bases, with 10 bases lying between them. Germline V gene lookup returns CDR1 SGHAT and CDR2 FQNNGV. This CDR3 is CASSLWRSTNEKLFF. In nucleotides, the CDR3 is TGTGCCAGCAGCCTGTGGAGATCAACTAATGAAAAACTGTTTTTT.

V gene TRBV4-1 combines with J gene TRBJ2-7; D gene ambiguous. Per the germline V gene, CDR1 is MGHRA and CDR2 is YSYEKL. Trimming removed 1 base at V and 2 bases at J, with 6 bases between. The CDR3 sequence is 13 residues long. The CDR3 loop reads CASSQAQTYEQYF. As DNA, the CDR3 is TGCGCCAGCAGCCAAGCCCAGACCTACGAGCAGTACTTC.

This clone occurred a few times. The chain links TRBV5-1 to TRBJ1-6, with D possibly being TRBD1 (5 bases). V was cut by 2 bases and J by 8 bases, with 17 bases left in between. The length of the CDR3 is 16 residues. Germline assignment: CDR1 SGHRS and CDR2 YFSETQ. CDR3 residues: CASSFSSSRGDSPLHF. CDR3 DNA: TGCGCCAGCAGCTTTTCGTCGAGTAGGGGTGATTCACCCCTCCACTTT. The full variable domain, completed using reference TRBV5-1 and TRBJ1-6, is KAGVTQTPRYLIKTRGQQVTLSCSPISGHRSVSWYQQTPGQGLQFLFEYFSETQRNKGNFPGRFSGRQFSNSRSEMNVSTLELGDSALYLCASSFSSSRGDSPLHFGNGTRLTVT.

This clone turned up a few times. The chain employs TRBV15 and TRBJ1-5, with unresolved D. The CDR3 is made up of 17 amino acids. The V gene's germline CDR1 is LNHNV and CDR2 YYDKDF (reference sequence). Trimming shortened V by 3 bases and J by 0 bases, and 15 bases separated the two germline ends. CDR3 nucleotide sequence: TGTGCCACCAGCAGGCTCTCCTTCGGAGTTAGCAATCAGCCCCAGCATTTT. As protein: CATSRLSFGVSNQPQHF.

The chain carries TRBV5-4 and TRBJ2-3; TRBD1 agrees at 7 bases. This CDR3 spans 15 amino acids. In germline, CDR1 is SGHNT, CDR2 YYREEE (reference sequence). The trim removed 1 base at V and 2 bases at J, leaving 4 bases unmatched. The CDR3 sequence is CASSLNRGNTDTQYF. The DNA of the CDR3 is TGTGCCAGCAGCTTGAACAGGGGTAACACAGATACGCAGTATTTT.

V gene TRBV5-4 combines with J gene TRBJ1-4; D unclear. Germline loops: CDR1 SGHNT, CDR2 YYREEE (reference sequence). V lost 2 bases and J lost 6, with 11 bases in between. The CDR3 sequence is 14 residues long. CDR3 nucleotides: TGTGCCAGCAGCTTTAAGAAAGGAGATGAAAAACTGTTTTTT. It encodes CASSFKKGDEKLFF.

The chain is built from TRBV19 and TRBJ2-1; the D gene is possibly TRBD1 (5 bases). V lost 5 bases and J lost 5, with 13 bases in between. The CDR3 is 14 amino acids. Germline lookup yields CDR1 LNHDA and CDR2 SQIVND (reference sequence). DNA of the CDR3: TGTGCCAGTAGTCTCGAAAACAGGAACAATGAGCAGTTCTTC. It translates to CASSLENRNNEQFF.